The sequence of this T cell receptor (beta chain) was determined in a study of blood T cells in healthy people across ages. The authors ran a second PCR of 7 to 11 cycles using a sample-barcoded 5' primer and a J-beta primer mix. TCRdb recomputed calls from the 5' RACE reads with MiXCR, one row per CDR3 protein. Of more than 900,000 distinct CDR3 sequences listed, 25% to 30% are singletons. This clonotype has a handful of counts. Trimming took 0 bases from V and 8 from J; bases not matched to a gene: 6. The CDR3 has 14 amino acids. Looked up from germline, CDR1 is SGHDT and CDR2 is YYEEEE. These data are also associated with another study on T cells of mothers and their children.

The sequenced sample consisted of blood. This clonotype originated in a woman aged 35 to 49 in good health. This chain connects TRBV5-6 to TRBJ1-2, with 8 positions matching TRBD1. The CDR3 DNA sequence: TGTGCCAGCAGCTTGGTCCCGGACAGGGAAGGCTACACCTTC. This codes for CASSLVPDREGYTF.